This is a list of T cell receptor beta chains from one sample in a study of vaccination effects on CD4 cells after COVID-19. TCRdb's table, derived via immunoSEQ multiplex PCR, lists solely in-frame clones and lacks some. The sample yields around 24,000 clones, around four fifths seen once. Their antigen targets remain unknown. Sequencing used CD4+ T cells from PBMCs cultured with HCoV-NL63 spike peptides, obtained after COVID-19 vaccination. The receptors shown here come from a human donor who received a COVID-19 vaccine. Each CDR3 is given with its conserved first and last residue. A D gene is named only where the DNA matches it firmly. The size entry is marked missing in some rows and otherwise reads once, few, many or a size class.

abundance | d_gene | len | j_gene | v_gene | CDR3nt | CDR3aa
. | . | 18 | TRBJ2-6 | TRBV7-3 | TGTGCCAGCAGCTTTCGGACAGCGCCTTACTCTGGGGCCAACGTCCTGACTTTC | CASSFRTAPYSGANVLTF
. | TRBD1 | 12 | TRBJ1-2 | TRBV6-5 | TGTGCCGGACAGGGGGCGACGGAAGGCTACACCTTC | CAGQGATEGYTF
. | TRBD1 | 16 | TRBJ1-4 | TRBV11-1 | TGTGCCAGCAGCCCGGGACAGGGGGCTTTTAATGAAAAACTGTTTTTT | CASSPGQGAFNEKLFF
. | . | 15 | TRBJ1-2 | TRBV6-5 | TGTGCCAGCAGCACCCGGGACACCGGGCGCGGTGGCTACACCTTC | CASSTRDTGRGGYTF
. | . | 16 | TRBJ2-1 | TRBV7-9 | TGTGCCAGCAGCTTAGGGGGGCAGGTGGGGTACAATGAGCAGTTCTTC | CASSLGGQVGYNEQFF
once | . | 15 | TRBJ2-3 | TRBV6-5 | TGTGCCAGCAGTTACTCGACTAGTTTCGCAGATACGCAGTATTTT | CASSYSTSFADTQYF
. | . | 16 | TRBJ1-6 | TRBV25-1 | TGTGCCAGCAGTGAATCTGGGGGGGTGGATAATTCACCCCTCCACTTT | CASSESGGVDNSPLHF
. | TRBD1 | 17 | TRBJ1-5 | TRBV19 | TGTGCCTCCAAGGGGACAGGGGGCGTTTATAGCAATCAGCCCCAGCATTTT | CASKGTGGVYSNQPQHF
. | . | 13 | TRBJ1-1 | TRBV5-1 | TGCGCCAGCAGCCCGGGACCGAACACTGAAGCTTTCTTT | CASSPGPNTEAFF
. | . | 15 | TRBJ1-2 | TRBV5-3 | TGTGCCAGAAGCTCCCGACAGGCGGCTACCGATGGCTACACCTTC | CARSSRQAATDGYTF
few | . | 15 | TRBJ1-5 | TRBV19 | TGTGCCAGTAGTGTTCACAGGGCTAGCAATCAGCCCCAGCATTTT | CASSVHRASNQPQHF
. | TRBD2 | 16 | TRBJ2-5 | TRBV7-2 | TGTGCCAGCAGCTTAGCACTAGCGGGGGCCCAAGAGACCCAGTACTTC | CASSLALAGAQETQYF
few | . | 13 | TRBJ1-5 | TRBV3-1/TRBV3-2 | TGTGCCAGCAGCCCCGGTGGGGTACAGCCCCAGCATTTT | CASSPGGVQPQHF
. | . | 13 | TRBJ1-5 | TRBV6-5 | TGTGCCACCAGACGGGATAGCAATCAGCCCCAGCATTTT | CATRRDSNQPQHF
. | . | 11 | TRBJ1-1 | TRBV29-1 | TGCAGCGTGACTAGCGGCGGTGAAGCTTTCTTT | CSVTSGGEAFF
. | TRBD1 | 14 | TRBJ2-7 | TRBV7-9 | TGTGCCAGCAGCTCCCGGGACAGCTCCTACGAGCAGTACTTC | CASSSRDSSYEQYF
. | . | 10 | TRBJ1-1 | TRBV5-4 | TGTGCCAGCGGGGGCACTGAAGCTTTCTTT | CASGGTEAFF
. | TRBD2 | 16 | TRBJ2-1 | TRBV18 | TGTGCCAGCTCACCACCAACTAGCGGGGGCGGCAATGAGCAGTTCTTC | CASSPPTSGGGNEQFF
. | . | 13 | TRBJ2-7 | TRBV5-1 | TGCGCCAGCAGCGCAGCGACGGGATACGAGCAGTACTTC | CASSAATGYEQYF
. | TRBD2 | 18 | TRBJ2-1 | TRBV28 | TGTGCCAGCAGTTTCCCCAGGGGTAGCGGGAGTCACTACAATGAGCAGTTCTTC | CASSFPRGSGSHYNEQFF
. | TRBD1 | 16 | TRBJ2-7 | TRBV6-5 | TGTGCCAGCAGTTTCGATCCCGGGACAGGGGTATACGAGCAGTACTTC | CASSFDPGTGVYEQYF
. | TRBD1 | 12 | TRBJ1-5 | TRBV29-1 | TGCAGCGTGGGACAGGGGGATCAGCCCCAGCATTTT | CSVGQGDQPQHF
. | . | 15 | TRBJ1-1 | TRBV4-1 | TGCGCCAGCAGCCAAGGGCAGGGTAGGTACACTGAAGCTTTCTTT | CASSQGQGRYTEAFF
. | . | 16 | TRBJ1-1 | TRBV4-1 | TGCGCCAGCAGCCGAGCGAAGGGCAGGGTGAACACTGAAGCTTTCTTT | CASSRAKGRVNTEAFF
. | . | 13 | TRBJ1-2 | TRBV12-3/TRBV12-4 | TGTGCCAGCAGCCCCGAGGACAGTCTTAGCTACACCTTC | CASSPEDSLSYTF
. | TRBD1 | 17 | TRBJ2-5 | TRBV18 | TGTGCCAGCTCACCCGGGACAGGGAAGGTCGTATACGGGACCCAGTACTTC | CASSPGTGKVVYGTQYF
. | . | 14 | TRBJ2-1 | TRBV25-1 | TGTGCCAGCAGCGAGGCAGGAAGCTACAATGAGCAGTTCTTC | CASSEAGSYNEQFF
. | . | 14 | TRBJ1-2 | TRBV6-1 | TGTGCCAGCAGTGAAGTACGGGGGGTCGATGGCTACACCTTC | CASSEVRGVDGYTF
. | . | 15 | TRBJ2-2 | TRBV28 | TGTGCCAGCAGCCCTGATTTGGGGGACACCGGGGAGCTGTTTTTT | CASSPDLGDTGELFF
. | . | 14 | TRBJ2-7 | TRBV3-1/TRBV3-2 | TGTGCCAGCAGCCGTCAGGGCAACCGCTACGAGCAGTACTTC | CASSRQGNRYEQYF
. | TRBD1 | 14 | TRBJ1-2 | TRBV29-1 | TGCAGCGTGAAGGGACAGGTATCTAACTATGGCTACACCTTC | CSVKGQVSNYGYTF
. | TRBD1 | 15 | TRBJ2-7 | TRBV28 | TGTGCCAGCAGGGCCTGGACAGGGCAACTATACGAGCAGTACTTC | CASRAWTGQLYEQYF
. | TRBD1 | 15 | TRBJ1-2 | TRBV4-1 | TGCGCCAGCAGCCAGGCACGACAGGGGCGGCCTGGCTACACCTTC | CASSQARQGRPGYTF
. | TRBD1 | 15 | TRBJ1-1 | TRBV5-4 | TGTGCCAGCAGCTTGGACAGGGGCCCGAACACTGAAGCTTTCTTT | CASSLDRGPNTEAFF
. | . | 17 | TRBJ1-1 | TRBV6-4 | TGTGCCAGCAGCGACGTGACGGGGGACACACAGAACACTGAAGCTTTCTTT | CASSDVTGDTQNTEAFF
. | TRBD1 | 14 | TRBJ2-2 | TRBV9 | TGTGCCAGCACGGGGACAGCCAACACCGGGGAGCTGTTTTTT | CASTGTANTGELFF
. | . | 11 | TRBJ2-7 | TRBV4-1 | TGCGCCAGCAGCCAAGACAACGAGCAGTACTTC | CASSQDNEQYF
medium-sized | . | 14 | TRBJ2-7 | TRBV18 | TGTGCCAGCTCACCATCGGCAGGCTTGTGGGAGCAGTACTTC | CASSPSAGLWEQYF
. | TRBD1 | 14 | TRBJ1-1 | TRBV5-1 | TGCGCCAGCAGCGTGGAACGACAGGGTTCGGTTGCTTTCTTT | CASSVERQGSVAFF
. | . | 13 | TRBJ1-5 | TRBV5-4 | TGTGCCAGCAGCCTAGATAGCAATCAGCCCCAGCATTTT | CASSLDSNQPQHF
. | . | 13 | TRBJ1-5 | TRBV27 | TGTGCCAGCCGAGGTGTGGGCAATCAGCCCCAGCATTTT | CASRGVGNQPQHF
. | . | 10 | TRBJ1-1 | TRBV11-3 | TGTGCCAGCAGCCCAAGTGAAGCTTTCTTT | CASSPSEAFF
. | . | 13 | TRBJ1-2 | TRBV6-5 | TGTGCCAGCAGCCTTGACAGTGTCTATGGCTACACCTTC | CASSLDSVYGYTF
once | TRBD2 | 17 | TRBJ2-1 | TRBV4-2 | TGTGCCAGCAGCCAAGATTTGTCTAGCGGATCCTACAATGAGCAGTTCTTC | CASSQDLSSGSYNEQFF
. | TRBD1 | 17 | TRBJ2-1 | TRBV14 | TGTGCCAGCAGCCCTCTAGACCACAGGGGGTACTACAATGAGCAGTTCTTC | CASSPLDHRGYYNEQFF
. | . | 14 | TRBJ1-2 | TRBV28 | TGTGCCAGCAGTTTCGGTCGGAACCTAGGTGGCTACACCTTC | CASSFGRNLGGYTF
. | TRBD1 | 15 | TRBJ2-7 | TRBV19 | TGTGCCAGTTCGACGACAGGGGGCGCGTCCTACGAGCAGTACTTC | CASSTTGGASYEQYF
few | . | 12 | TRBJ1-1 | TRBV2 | TGTGCCAGCAGTGGGGGATCACTTGAAGCTTTCTTT | CASSGGSLEAFF
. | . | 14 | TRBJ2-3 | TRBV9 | TGTGCCAGCAGCGTACACGCAAGGTCAGATACGCAGTATTTT | CASSVHARSDTQYF
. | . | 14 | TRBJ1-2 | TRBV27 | TGTGCCAGCAGTTTATCTTTAGGGGTCGGCGGCTACACCTTC | CASSLSLGVGGYTF
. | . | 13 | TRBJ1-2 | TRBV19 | TGTGCCAGTAGTACCGGGACTAAAGGCGGCTACACCTTC | CASSTGTKGGYTF
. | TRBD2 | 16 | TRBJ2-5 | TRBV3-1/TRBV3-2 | TGTGCCAGCAGCCAAGTATGGGGGGGGAGAGGGGAGACCCAGTACTTC | CASSQVWGGRGETQYF
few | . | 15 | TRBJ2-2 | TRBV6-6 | TGTGCCAGCAGTTACTCCCTGGGACTTTCCGGGGAGCTGTTTTTT | CASSYSLGLSGELFF